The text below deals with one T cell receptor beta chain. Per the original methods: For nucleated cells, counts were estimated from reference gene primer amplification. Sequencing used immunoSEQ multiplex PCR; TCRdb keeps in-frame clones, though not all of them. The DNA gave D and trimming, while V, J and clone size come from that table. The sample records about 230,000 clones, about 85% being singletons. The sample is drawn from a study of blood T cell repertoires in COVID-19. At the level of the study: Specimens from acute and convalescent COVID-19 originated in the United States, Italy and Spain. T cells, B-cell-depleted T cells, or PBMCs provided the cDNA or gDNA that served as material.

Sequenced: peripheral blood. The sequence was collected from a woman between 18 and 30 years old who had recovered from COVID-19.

The CDR3 bases are TGTGCCTGGAGCCCCCGTTGGCCAGGGCCATCCTACGAGCAGTACTTC. This codes for CAWSPRWPGPSYEQYF. The V and J genes are TRBV30 and TRBJ2-7, with D possibly TRBD1 on 5 matching bases. The ends were cut back, 3 bases at V and 1 base at J, with 19 bases in the middle. The CDR3 spans 16 residues. Germline assignment: CDR1 GTSNPN and CDR2 SVGIG (reference sequence).